This T cell receptor beta chain is from a study of OX40 agonist ivuxolimab in advanced cancers. The CDR3 extends over 14 amino acids. The junction had 6 bases not matched to a gene; V was cut back by 6 bases and J by 2 bases. The germline CDR1 and CDR2 sequences are MNHEY and SMNVEV (reference sequence). Some clones are missing from TCRdb's copy, which holds only in-frame ones; the method was immunoSEQ multiplex PCR. The profile shows some 82,000 clones, around 90% of them singletons. Sequences were derived from CD4+ or CD8+ T cells sorted from blood, sampled in a trial of the OX40 agonist ivuxolimab. This sequence was found in an adult with an advanced solid tumor such as melanoma, head and neck, liver or kidney cancer. The chain links TRBV27 to TRBJ1-1; 7 bases map to TRBD1. The CDR3 reads CASRPDRFNTEAFF. Written as DNA, the CDR3 is TGTGCCAGCAGGCCGGACAGGTTTAACACTGAAGCTTTCTTT.